The TCR beta chain described here comes from a study of cytomegalovirus exposure and HLA in healthy donors (dated by TCRdb to the late 2010s). Study-wide context: In an earlier analysis of 587 of the donors, about 270 Gb of sequence data and 95 million to 130 million unique TCR beta sequences from 180 million or so T cells were reported. An early release covering more than 500 HLA-typed donors comprised about 320 gigabases of sequencing data and approximately 80 million unique TCR sequences. Of the roughly 400 genotyped donors, 81% were placed in the genetic ancestry cluster associated with self-reported Caucasian donors. The study aimed to test whether signatures of past pathogen exposure could be identified by cataloging public T cell receptors. The study used immunosequencing to profile the T cell repertoires of approximately 640 subjects and linked those repertoires to cytomegalovirus serostatus. Along with the approximately 600-subject first cohort, a separate validation cohort of over a hundred different subjects was used. High-throughput TCR immunosequencing, statistical association of individual TCRs with disease status, and machine learning were combined to predict cytomegalovirus infection status. A later analysis re-examined previously published TCR beta repertoires from about 670 donors and added high-resolution HLA genotyping to investigate patterns of TCR occurrence. The later analysis used no new phenotypic data to find candidate immune exposures, relying instead on TCR beta sequences and their occurrence across donors. An earlier analysis of several hundred of the donors used high-throughput TCR beta sequencing to judge whether each TCR beta V gene segment behaved as functional or pseudogenic. Alongside the repertoire data, information on donor age, sex, ethnicity and CMV serostatus was compiled. A later genetic analysis used genome-wide SNP genotypes for about 65% of the 666 donors, treating that subset as a discovery cohort. All discovery cohort repertoires had been generated on a single sequencing platform. Both class I and class II loci were covered by HLA typing, at four-digit resolution. Typing coverage differed by locus: A, B, C, DRB1 and DQB1 were typed in roughly 620-630 donors, DQA1 in 500 to 550, DPA1 in 600 to 610, and DPB1 in around 490. Because of strong linkage in the cohort, five DR-DQ haplotypes were treated as single units for association and clustering. Among roughly 400 genotyped donors of the cohort, an average of approximately 230,000 unique TCR beta nucleotide sequences were sequenced per donor, around a sixth of them non-productive.

General study outcomes and caveats: When HLA alleles, especially DR and DQ, strongly co-occurred, TCR associations were difficult to assign to individual alleles. In vitro tests confirmed that a few of the cytomegalovirus-associated TCR beta chains recognize cytomegalovirus antigens. An association between a missense DCLRE1C variant and V-gene and J-gene trimming of TCR beta chains was found in a later genetic analysis and replicated in an independent cohort. According to a later analysis, most CMV-associated TCR beta chains appeared to be HLA-restricted, and the HLA associations seemed to be driven largely by CMV exposure. The authors suggested that the approach could potentially be extended to other disease states and immunological phenotypes. A later analysis reported that several top co-occurrence clusters appeared linked to parvovirus B19, influenza, CMV and Epstein-Barr virus. Presence/absence analyses assumed roughly uniform sequencing depth across donors, an assumption that may not hold. A cluster of highly shared sequence variants was judged likely to be a technical artifact of the sequencing pipeline. Some IMGT-functional V segments, including TRBV6-2 and TRBV6-3, could not be told apart with the 87-base-pair reads, so those segments were excluded. Correlated functional status among segregating V segments might be attributable to linkage disequilibrium, but an unknown experimental factor could not be ruled out. According to a later analysis, TCR association rates differed among HLA loci, with DRB1 alleles showing the most associated TCRs and HLA-C alleles showing the fewest. Specific HLA alleles were associated with 16,951 TCR beta sequences at a false discovery rate of 0.05 in a later analysis. The cohort was sequenced for TCR beta chains only, and without alpha or paired-chain data the features that could be detected were limited. Immune exposure information for the cohort was limited to CMV serostatus. While some public TCRs were present in many individuals, most TCR sequences turned up only very rarely across donors. A further reported finding was that TCR beta sequences accurately predicted the HLA-A and HLA-B alleles for most subjects in the first cohort. In an earlier analysis of some 640 of the donors, most TCR beta V segments were observed in productive rearrangements about 87% or about 30% of the time, broadly matching IMGT annotations. Because HLA typing was unavailable for some donors at each locus, only the typed subset was used in association tests. Because counts were too low, more than 15 rarely observed V segments, including chromosome 9 orphons, were excluded from the earlier analysis of 587 of the donors. The study listed 150 to 200 TCR beta chains as associated with cytomegalovirus. Compared with the roughly 670-donor mean, donors in an Asian-associated ancestry cluster had fewer N-insertions in productive TCRs, according to a later genetic analysis. A later analysis found that HLA-associated TCR beta chains were more clonally expanded and had lower generation probabilities than equally common non-associated chains. The classifier was reported to diagnose cytomegalovirus status with high specificity and sensitivity in both the original and validation cohorts.

The cohort comprised 666 healthy bone marrow donors. At the time of sampling, every cohort member was nominally healthy, though immune exposures that went unrecorded were likely present. The donor was CMV seronegative and belonged to the group of 380 or so seronegative cohort members. A peripheral blood sample was collected from each donor, and TCR beta sequencing was performed on peripheral blood mononuclear cells. The Qiagen DNeasy Blood Extraction Kit was used to extract genomic DNA from the blood cell samples. With regard to this clone: Its antigen has not been determined. Base qualities are not provided; no much larger clone lies one nucleotide away.

Libraries were constructed by the immunoSEQ multiplex PCR assay. For the multiplex PCR, a mixture combining 60 forward primers for TCR Vbeta segments and 13 reverse primers for TCR Jbeta segments was used. The CDR3 region of rearranged TCR beta genes was amplified from genomic DNA by a multiplex PCR assay. The amplified TCR beta libraries were sequenced on the Illumina HiSeq System as 87-base-pair reads. In the paper's pipeline: A later analysis tallied about 77 million unique TCR beta chains across the roughly 610 repertoires, and around 12 million of those chains were shared by two or more donors. Raw reads were error-corrected and collapsed into unique sequences with a nearest-neighbor algorithm that merged closely related sequences to remove PCR and sequencing errors. Alignment of CDR3 sequences to IMGT reference sequences was used to assign V, D and J gene segments. For a sequence to be retained, a match of at least six nucleotides to both a V gene segment and a J gene segment was required. Rearrangements were called productive when the CDR3 lacked stop codons and stayed in frame with V and J; all others were non-productive. CDR3 was defined according to IMGT convention as the region running from the second conserved V-encoded cysteine to the conserved J-encoded phenylalanine. The earlier analysis of around 640 of the donors excluded sequences that lacked an unambiguous match to a single V gene segment. An earlier analysis of fewer than 750 of the donors called V segments functional above 56.7% productive rearrangements and segregating when the between-donor standard deviation exceeded 5%. A statistical classification framework was built for diagnosing cytomegalovirus status from the catalog of TCR beta chain sequences. A later analysis assigned V and J genes by comparing TCR nucleotide sequences with IMGT/GENE-DB human TR gene sequences. A later analysis assigned CDR3 sequences and most-parsimonious VDJ recombination scenarios with the TCRdist pipeline. In a later analysis, every TCR beta chain was defined by the combination of its CDR3 amino acid sequence and its V-gene family, and reads without a unique V-gene family were dropped. In a later analysis, some 600 highly shared, low-generation-probability nucleotide sequences were removed to address suspected cross-contamination and a sequencing artifact. In a later analysis, a clonal expansion index was calculated for each public chain from normalized within-repertoire ranks of inferred template counts. Generation probabilities in a later analysis came from a VDJ recombination model fitted to out-of-frame rearrangements, and those results were checked against IGoR. In a later analysis, TCR-TCR, TCR-HLA and TCR-CMV co-occurrence was scored with hypergeometric tests, and a repertoire-size bias correction was applied to TCR pairs. In a later analysis, false discovery rates were estimated by permuting HLA or CMV assignments 20 times. In a later analysis, co-occurring TCRs were grouped using DBSCAN, and TCRdist sequence similarity was added for clustering within HLA-allele-positive subsets. Repertoires with fewer than 30,000 or more than 120,000 public chains were left out of co-occurrence clustering, as were a handful of repertoires with anomalous nucleotide sharing. The table was pulled from immuneACCESS by TCRdb, which kept in-frame rearrangements only. Such tables lose some clones; where checked, under half of the loss comes from unresolved V genes, and the rest has no known cause. The V and J calls and clone size are taken from that table; D and trimming were inferred from the DNA. This sample gives approximately 100,000 clones in total; approximately 70% of them show up just once. The ten largest clones represent 2% to 2.5% of the sample.

The CDR3, cysteine through phenylalanine, is 16 amino acids long. Only the CDR3 region is kept as DNA, spanning 48 bases read in frame from base 1. Trimming removed 7 bases from V and 4 bases from J; the gene matches leave 9 bases unexplained. CDR1 and CDR2, per the germline V gene, are SQVTM and ANQGSEA. The receptor was derived from a man aged 45-65 years in good health and CMV-seronegative. The sequence joins TRBV29-1 to TRBJ2-3; 15 middle bases align to TRBD2. Sequencing was performed on PBMCs. The CDR3 region reads CSAYSRTSGGADTQYF. At the DNA level, the sequence is TGCAGCGCCTACTCCCGGACTAGCGGGGGGGCAGATACGCAGTATTTT.